The sequence of this T cell receptor (beta chain) was determined in a study of control samples from healthy donors and cancer patients. The CDR3 sequence is 14 residues long. V was clipped by 3 bases and J by 8 bases, with 14 bases between them. The germline CDR1 and CDR2 sequences are SEHNR and FQNEAQ (reference sequence). The method was immunoSEQ multiplex PCR; TCRdb's version includes in-frame clones alone and lacks a portion of them. Of some 11,000 clones in the sample, roughly 94% were seen once. This clonotype was sampled from a man aged 65 to 79 with head and neck cancer. The J gene is TRBJ2-1, the V gene TRBV7-9; D is perhaps TRBD2 (6 bases). Sequenced: PBMCs. The CDR3 region has the DNA TGTGCCAGCAGCTTTGGTACGGGAGAGGATGAGCAGTTCTTC. Residues: CASSFGTGEDEQFF. The full variable domain, in which reference TRBV7-9 and TRBJ2-1 provide the parts outside the CDR3, is DTGVSQNPRHKITKRGQNVTFRCDPISEHNRLYWYRQTLGQGPEFLTYFQNEAQLEKSRLLSDRFSAERPKGSFSTLEIQRTEQGDSAMYLCASSFGTGEDEQFFGPGTRLTVL.